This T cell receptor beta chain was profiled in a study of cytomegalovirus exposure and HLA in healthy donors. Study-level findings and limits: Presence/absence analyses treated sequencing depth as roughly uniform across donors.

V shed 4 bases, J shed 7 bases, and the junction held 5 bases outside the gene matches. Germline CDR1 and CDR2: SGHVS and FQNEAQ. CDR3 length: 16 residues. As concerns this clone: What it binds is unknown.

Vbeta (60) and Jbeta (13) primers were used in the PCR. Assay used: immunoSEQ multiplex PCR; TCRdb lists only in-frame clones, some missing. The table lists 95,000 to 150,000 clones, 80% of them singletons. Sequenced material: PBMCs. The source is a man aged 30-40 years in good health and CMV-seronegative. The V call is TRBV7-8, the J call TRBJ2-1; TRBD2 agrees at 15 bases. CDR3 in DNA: TGTGCCAGCAGCTGGACTAGCGGGGGGGCCGGGAATGAGCAGTTCTTC. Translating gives CASSWTSGGAGNEQFF.